A single sample is the source of the 21 T cell receptor beta chains below, sequenced in a study of blood T cell repertoires in COVID-19. Only in-frame clones appear in the TCRdb table, and some are missing; sequencing was by immunoSEQ multiplex PCR. The sample records tens of thousands of clones, roughly 86% being singletons. Sequencing was done on a sample of peripheral blood. The source is a man between 60 and 75 years old with active COVID-19.

V gene TRBV18 combines with J gene TRBJ1-6; weak D call: TRBD1 (6 bases). The CDR3 length is 16 residues. The V gene's germline CDR1 is KGHSH and CDR2 LQKENI. V shed 3 bases and J shed 5 bases, with 14 bases lying between them. The CDR3 DNA reads TGTGCCAGCTCACCGGAGGGGGGGGCAAATAATTCACCCCTCCACTTT. Its translation: CASSPEGGANNSPLHF.

This clone was found once. Here the CDR3 DNA reads TGTGCCAGCAGCCAACGACAGGGAGGAGTGCGATGGGATGGCTACACCTTC. Its protein product is CASSQRQGGVRWDGYTF. This sequence joins TRBV13 and TRBJ1-2, with 7 bases that match TRBD1. Germline assignment: CDR1 PRHDT and CDR2 FYEKMQ (reference sequence). V was pared by 5 bases and J by 6 bases, with 18 bases of the junction left unmatched. This CDR3 is 17 amino acids long.

This chain uses TRBV5-1 with TRBJ2-5; 7 bases match TRBD1. Germline CDR1 SGHRS, CDR2 YFSETQ. The junction had 5 bases not matched to a gene; V was cut back by 3 bases and J by 3 bases. This CDR3 spans 14 amino acids. DNA of the CDR3: TGCGCCAGCAGCTCCGGGACAGTCAAAGAGACCCAGTACTTC. Encoded protein: CASSSGTVKETQYF.

This chain connects TRBV5-1 to TRBJ2-7, with D possibly matching TRBD2 (5 bases). V was pared by 0 bases and J by 1 base, with 11 bases between. Germline values: CDR1 SGHRS, CDR2 YFSETQ. The CDR3 loop spans 15 amino acids. CDR3 residues: CASSLGGVLSYEQYF. CDR3 bases: TGCGCCAGCAGCTTGGGGGGAGTTTTATCCTACGAGCAGTACTTC.

This chain links TRBV3-1 (or the pseudogene TRBV3-2) with TRBJ2-7; 7 bases fit TRBD2. V was clipped by 4 bases and J by 3 bases; unmatched bases: 9. The CDR3 length is 15 residues. Per germline, CDR1 LGHDT and CDR2 YNNKEL (reference sequence). The CDR3 reads CASSPMVAGGYEQYF. CDR3 DNA: TGTGCCAGCAGCCCCATGGTAGCGGGTGGCTACGAGCAGTACTTC.

This clone was seen a few times. The chain employs TRBV11-2 and TRBJ2-7; 7 nucleotides line up with TRBD2. Germline trimming cut 4 bases from V and 2 bases from J; bases unmatched to any gene: 5. Germline V gene sequence: CDR1 SGHAT, CDR2 FQNNGV. The CDR3 is 14 residues long. CDR3 sequence (DNA): TGTGCCAGCAGCTCGCCCGGGGGGACCTACGAGCAGTACTTC. It translates to CASSSPGGTYEQYF.

In this sample, this clone turned up a few times. The rearrangement links TRBV6-5 to TRBJ2-7; 9 positions agree with TRBD1. After removal of 2 bases from V and 2 bases from J, the junction contained 1 base not matched to a gene. The CDR3 is made up of 14 amino acids. CDR1 is MNHEY, CDR2 SVGAGI, per germline. CDR3 sequence reads: CASSYGTGPYEQYF. CDR3 coding DNA: TGTGCCAGCAGTTACGGGACAGGGCCCTACGAGCAGTACTTC.

The chain carries TRBV6-6 and TRBJ1-5, with TRBD1 as a possible D gene (6 bases). Germline CDR1 is MNHNY and CDR2 is SVGAGI (reference sequence). Trimming cost V 2 bases and J 3 bases, with 11 bases left between them. The CDR3 consists of 15 residues. CDR3 in DNA: TGTGCCAGCAGTTACGGTTCAGGGGTCAATCAGCCCCAGCATTTT. This translates into CASSYGSGVNQPQHF.

The chain joins TRBV6-5 to TRBJ1-5, with TRBD1 matching 9 bases. Germline loops: CDR1 MNHEY, CDR2 SVGAGI. V lost 0 bases to trimming and J lost 4 bases; unmatched junction nucleotides: 1. This CDR3 is 15 amino acids long. The CDR3 DNA reads TGTGCCAGCAGTTACTCGGGGACAGGGAATCAGCCCCAGCATTTT. Translation gives CASSYSGTGNQPQHF.

The CDR3 loop is CASSSSGSYNEQFF. As DNA, the CDR3 is TGCGCCAGCAGCTCCAGCGGCTCCTACAATGAGCAGTTCTTC. The chain links TRBV5-1 to TRBJ2-1; D is possibly TRBD2 (5 bases). V was trimmed by 3 bases and J by 0 bases, leaving 7 bases between them. The V gene's germline CDR1 is SGHRS and CDR2 YFSETQ. There are 14 residues in the CDR3.

This chain links TRBV4-1 with TRBJ2-5; a possible D gene is TRBD2 (7 bases). V shed 4 bases and J shed 1 base, with 19 bases lying between them. CDR1 and CDR2 from the germline V gene are MGHRA and YSYEKL. The CDR3 runs to 17 residues. CDR3 residues: CASSPGVQGRAQETQYF. CDR3 in DNA: TGCGCCAGCAGCCCGGGTGTCCAGGGGAGGGCCCAAGAGACCCAGTACTTC.

The genes are TRBV2 and TRBJ1-5; D may be TRBD1 (6 bases). The ends were cut back, 7 bases at V and 3 bases at J, with 13 bases in the middle. The CDR3 contains 14 residues. Per the germline V gene, CDR1 is SNHLY and CDR2 is FYNNEI. Written as DNA, the CDR3 is TGTGCCAGCACTCCAGGACAGAACAATCAGCCCCAGCATTTT. Translating it yields CASTPGQNNQPQHF.

CDR3 in DNA: TGTGCCAGCGTGAGCGGGAGTAGTACAGATACGCAGTATTTT. This encodes CASVSGSSTDTQYF. V usage is TRBV9 and J usage is TRBJ2-3, with 8 nucleotides matching TRBD2. The CDR3 sequence is 14 residues long. CDR1 and CDR2 (germline): SGDLS, YYNGEE. J lost 3 bases, V lost 7 bases, and 7 bases had no gene match.

The chain links TRBV29-1 to TRBJ2-2, with D possibly being TRBD1 (6 bases). CDR1 SQVTM and CDR2 ANQGSEA come from the germline V gene. The CDR3 has 18 amino acids. The V and J ends lost 4 bases and 2 bases respectively, with 23 bases between them. Here the CDR3 reads CSVALPIWTAHNTGELFF. CDR3 coding DNA: TGCAGCGTTGCATTGCCGATTTGGACAGCGCACAACACCGGGGAGCTGTTTTTT.

The V call is TRBV3-1 (or the pseudogene TRBV3-2), the J call TRBJ2-7, with D perhaps matching TRBD2 (5 bases). Deletions cut 1 base from V and 0 bases from J, with 16 bases between. The CDR3 length is 17 residues. The germline CDR1 and CDR2 sequences are LGHDT and YNNKEL (reference sequence). For the CDR3, the DNA is TGTGCCAGCAGCCAAGCAGGTATTAGCGCCTACTCCTACGAGCAGTACTTC. Translating it yields CASSQAGISAYSYEQYF.

This chain joins TRBV7-3 and TRBJ1-1, with 9 bases matching TRBD1. Germline CDR1 is SGHTA and CDR2 is FQGTGA. The CDR3 extends over 14 amino acids. The J segment lost 4 bases and the V segment lost 2 bases, leaving 2 bases of the junction unmatched. The CDR3 spells CASSLGDRATEAFF. The CDR3 nucleotides are TGTGCCAGCAGCTTAGGGGACAGGGCCACTGAAGCTTTCTTT.

The V call is TRBV13, the J call TRBJ2-5, with 11 bases lining up with TRBD1. CDR3 size: 16 residues. Unmatched junction bases numbered 8, after V lost 3 bases and J lost 5 bases. In germline, CDR1 is PRHDT, CDR2 FYEKMQ (reference sequence). CDR3 region: CASSFRTGGVWETQYF. The CDR3 nucleotides are TGTGCCAGCAGCTTCCGGACAGGGGGCGTGTGGGAGACCCAGTACTTC.

This clone has more than one count but fewer than ten. Written as DNA, the CDR3 is TGCGCCAGCACTCAGAGGGGACAGAACACCGGGGAGCTGTTTTTT. Protein sequence: CASTQRGQNTGELFF. The rearrangement joins TRBV5-1 to TRBJ2-2; possible D gene TRBD1, 6 bases. V was shortened by 6 bases and J by 1 base, with 13 bases between the two germline ends. Germline CDR1 and CDR2: SGHRS and YFSETQ. The CDR3 totals 15 residues.

This chain joins TRBV10-2 and TRBJ2-1, with 13 bases lining up with TRBD2. V shed 2 bases, J shed 0 bases, and the junction held 7 bases outside the gene matches. This CDR3 has 19 amino acids. Per the germline V gene, CDR1 is WSHSY and CDR2 is SAAADI. The CDR3 bases are TGCGCCAGCAGTGAGCGACTAGCGGGAGGACTGAGCTCCTACAATGAGCAGTTCTTC. It translates to CASSERLAGGLSSYNEQFF.

The chain is built from TRBV7-9 and TRBJ1-4; D might be TRBD1 (5 bases). The V gene lost 1 base and the J gene lost 8 bases, with 11 bases spanning the gap. The length of the CDR3 is 14 residues. In germline, CDR1 is SEHNR, CDR2 FQNEAQ (reference sequence). CDR3 coding DNA: TGTGCCAGCAGCTTAGAGGGTTGGGGCGAAAAACTGTTTTTT. Amino acids: CASSLEGWGEKLFF. The entire variable domain, with the rest obtained from reference TRBV7-9 and TRBJ1-4, is as follows: DTGVSQNPRHKITKRGQNVTFRCDPISEHNRLYWYRQTLGQGPEFLTYFQNEAQLEKSRLLSDRFSAERPKGSFSTLEIQRTEQGDSAMYLCASSLEGWGEKLFFGSGTQLSVL.

This rearrangement joins TRBV9 to TRBJ2-6, with D hard to call. The CDR3 length is 14 residues. Per germline, CDR1 SGDLS and CDR2 YYNGEE. V was cut by 4 bases and J by 0 bases, with 5 bases left in between. CDR3 sequence (DNA): TGTGCCAGCAGCCCCTCCTCTGGGGCCAACGTCCTGACTTTC. Translating gives CASSPSSGANVLTF.